Listed below are T cell receptor beta chains from one sample, sequenced in a study of cytotoxic CD8 clonotypes in ibrutinib-treated CLL. Generated by immunoSEQ multiplex PCR, the TCRdb table keeps only in-frame clones and is missing some. The data show approximately 190,000 clones, with more than 75% seen just once and 9.5% to 12% held by the top ten. The sample here was PBMCs, taken after 12 months of ibrutinib treatment. Every receptor here comes from a human donor with chronic lymphocytic leukemia. CDR3s include the opening cysteine and the closing phenylalanine or tryptophan. D genes are given only for firm matches. A row's size may be missing; if present it is once, few, many or a size class.

clone_size	v_call	d_call	j_call	cdr3_aa	cdr3_nt
NA	TRBV15	NA	TRBJ2-5	CATSRGGSEETQYF	TGTGCCACCAGCAGAGGAGGCAGCGAAGAGACCCAGTACTTC
NA	TRBV27	TRBD1	TRBJ1-1	CASSLRQGTEAFF	TGTGCCAGCAGTTTAAGACAGGGCACTGAAGCTTTCTTT
few	TRBV7-9	NA	TRBJ1-4	CASSLEQEVEKLFF	TGTGCCAGCAGCTTAGAACAGGAGGTCGAAAAACTGTTTTTT
few	TRBV5-6	TRBD2	TRBJ2-3	CASSSSGGVADTQYF	TGTGCCAGCAGCTCCTCCGGGGGGGTCGCAGATACGCAGTATTTT
NA	TRBV7-9	NA	TRBJ1-1	CASSLSESFSDTEAFF	TGTGCCAGCAGCTTATCCGAAAGCTTCTCCGACACTGAAGCTTTCTTT
few	TRBV9	NA	TRBJ2-2	CASSVAGANTGELFF	TGTGCCAGCAGCGTAGCGGGGGCGAACACCGGGGAGCTGTTTTTT
NA	TRBV6-5	NA	TRBJ2-3	CASLGDTQYF	TGTGCCAGCCTGGGGGATACGCAGTATTTT
NA	TRBV18	NA	TRBJ1-1	CASSPPSVMNTEAFF	TGTGCCAGCTCACCCCCGTCAGTTATGAACACTGAAGCTTTCTTT
many	TRBV2	TRBD1	TRBJ1-2	CATRDRDYGYTF	TGTGCCACCCGAGACAGGGACTATGGCTACACCTTC
NA	TRBV18	NA	TRBJ2-7	CASSPAASLGGEQYF	TGTGCCAGCTCGCCGGCGGCAAGTCTAGGGGGGGAGCAGTACTTC
NA	TRBV28	TRBD1	TRBJ1-2	CASRSFQGVETGFGYTF	TGTGCCAGCAGATCATTCCAGGGCGTCGAGACAGGGTTTGGCTACACCTTC
NA	TRBV2	TRBD2	TRBJ2-1	CASRYSVAGSHEQFF	TGTGCCAGCAGGTACTCGGTAGCGGGATCCCATGAGCAGTTCTTC
NA	TRBV27	TRBD1	TRBJ2-2	CASSKRTGGSGGELFF	TGTGCCAGCAGTAAACGGACAGGGGGCTCGGGCGGGGAGCTGTTTTTT
NA	TRBV18	NA	TRBJ1-1	CASSPPGQTLGEAFF	TGTGCCAGCTCACCACCGGGGCAGACGCTGGGTGAAGCTTTCTTT
NA	TRBV30	NA	TRBJ2-3	CAWMWGGLDTQYF	TGTGCCTGGATGTGGGGTGGGTTAGATACGCAGTATTTT